The 12 T cell receptor beta chains presented below share a single source sample, sequenced in a study of control samples from healthy donors and cancer patients. TCRdb keeps only in-frame clones here, not all; method: immunoSEQ multiplex PCR. The table shows 50,000 to 70,000 clones, with 88% occurring only once. Specimen: blood. These receptors all stem from a man aged 50 to 59 in good health.

The rearrangement links TRBV2 to TRBJ2-1; TRBD2 agrees at 8 bases. Germline CDR1 is SNHLY and CDR2 is FYNNEI. CDR3 length equals 15 residues. J was trimmed by 6 bases and V by 7 bases; bases with no gene match: 11. The CDR3 loop is CASTGGLVNLNEQFF. The DNA for the CDR3 is TGTGCCAGCACCGGGGGACTAGTAAACCTCAATGAGCAGTTCTTC. Variable domain in full (rest from reference TRBV2 and TRBJ2-1): EPEVTQTPSHQVTQMGQEVILRCVPISNHLYFYWYRQILGQKVEFLVSFYNNEISEKSEIFDDQFSVERPDGSNFTLKIRSTKLEDSAMYFCASTGGLVNLNEQFFGPGTRLTVL.

This chain connects TRBV9 to TRBJ2-7; TRBD2 matches 9 bases. CDR3 size: 17 residues. Germline CDR1 and CDR2: SGDLS and YYNGEE. Trimming cost V 0 bases and J 2 bases; bases outside gene matches: 9. For the CDR3, the DNA is TGTGCCAGCAGCGTAGGGGGAGCGGGAGGCGGTACCTACGAGCAGTACTTC. Translated, it gives CASSVGGAGGGTYEQYF.

J is TRBJ2-5 and V is TRBV3-1 (or the pseudogene TRBV3-2); D is ambiguous. This CDR3 region has 15 residues. Germline assignment: CDR1 LGHDT and CDR2 YNNKEL (reference sequence). Trimming took 0 bases from V and 2 from J, leaving 10 bases between them. The CDR3 protein is CASSQERTAQETQYF. CDR3 DNA sequence: TGTGCCAGCAGCCAAGAAAGGACGGCTCAAGAGACCCAGTACTTC.

This chain joins TRBV6-2 or TRBV6-3 and TRBJ2-7; D is uncertain. V was clipped by 5 bases and J by 5 bases, with 16 bases between them. Germline CDR1 reads MNHEY; CDR2 reads SVGEGT. This CDR3 spans 14 amino acids. In DNA, the CDR3 is TGTGCCAGCAGTCGACATTACAGCCAGGACGAGCAGTACTTC. Translation gives CASSRHYSQDEQYF.

The DNA of the CDR3 is TGTGCCAGCAGCCCTAAGACTAGCGGGAGAGGCAATGAGCAGTTCTTC. Translation gives CASSPKTSGRGNEQFF. J is TRBJ2-1 and V is TRBV7-9, with 12 bases matching TRBD2. CDR1 is SEHNR and CDR2 is FQNEAQ in the germline V gene (reference sequence). The CDR3 totals 16 residues. V gave up 5 bases and J gave up 6 bases; unmatched junction bases: 8.

The chain combines TRBV5-5 with TRBJ2-2, with 9 positions matching TRBD2. V shed 4 bases, J shed 5 bases, and the junction held 9 bases outside the gene matches. The CDR3 loop spans 16 amino acids. Germline CDR1 and CDR2: SGHKS and YYEKEE (reference sequence). This chain's CDR3 is CASSHSGRMGTGELFF. In DNA, the CDR3 is TGTGCCAGCAGCCACAGCGGGAGGATGGGTACCGGGGAGCTGTTTTTT.

This chain links TRBV6-2 or TRBV6-3 with TRBJ2-7; D unresolved. Germline V gene sequence: CDR1 MNHEY, CDR2 SVGEGT. This CDR3 region has 12 residues. Trimming shortened V by 0 bases and J by 7 bases, and 7 bases separated the two germline ends. CDR3 nucleotide sequence: TGTGCCAGCAGTTACTCGGTGGAAGAGCAGTACTTC. This gives the protein CASSYSVEEQYF.

This chain links TRBV29-1 with TRBJ2-5, with a possible D match to TRBD1 (7 bases). V shed 3 bases and J shed 1 base, with 12 bases lying between them. This CDR3 has 14 residues. CDR1 SQVTM and CDR2 ANQGSEA come from the germline V gene. CDR3 in DNA: TGCAGCGTTGACGACAGGGACTTCCAAGAGACCCAGTACTTC. It is translated as CSVDDRDFQETQYF.

This clone has a single count. The J gene is TRBJ1-3, the V gene TRBV18; D gene ambiguous. V was trimmed by 5 bases and J by 0 bases, leaving 8 bases between them. The CDR3 spans 14 residues. In germline, CDR1 is KGHSH, CDR2 LQKENI. The CDR3 spells CASSLTVSGNTIYF. The CDR3 DNA reads as TGTGCCAGCTCATTGACTGTCTCTGGAAACACCATATATTTT.

The chain is built from TRBV5-1 and TRBJ1-1; D not certain. Germline V CDR1 and CDR2: SGHRS, YFSETQ. This CDR3 comprises 11 residues. V was clipped by 6 bases and J by 1 base, with 4 bases between them. CDR3 bases: TGCGCCAGCATGGAGAACACTGAAGCTTTCTTT. Protein sequence: CASMENTEAFF.

The chain couples TRBV7-9 to TRBJ1-2, with 8 bases identical to TRBD1. V dropped 5 bases and J dropped 7; count of bases not matched to a gene: 9. Germline CDR1 is SEHNR and CDR2 is FQNEAQ (reference sequence). The CDR3 covers 14 residues. This CDR3 reads CASSTGQGQAGYTF. As DNA, the CDR3 is TGTGCCAGCAGCACCGGACAGGGCCAAGCTGGCTACACCTTC.

This clone has more than one count but fewer than ten. This chain uses TRBV7-7 with TRBJ2-2; 7 bases match TRBD2. The CDR3 consists of 15 residues. Germline V gene lookup returns CDR1 SSHAT and CDR2 FNYEAQ (reference sequence). In nucleotides, the CDR3 is TGTGCTAGCGGATTCGGGAGGCCGGGGACCGGGGAGCTGTTTTTT. It yields the protein CASGFGRPGTGELFF.